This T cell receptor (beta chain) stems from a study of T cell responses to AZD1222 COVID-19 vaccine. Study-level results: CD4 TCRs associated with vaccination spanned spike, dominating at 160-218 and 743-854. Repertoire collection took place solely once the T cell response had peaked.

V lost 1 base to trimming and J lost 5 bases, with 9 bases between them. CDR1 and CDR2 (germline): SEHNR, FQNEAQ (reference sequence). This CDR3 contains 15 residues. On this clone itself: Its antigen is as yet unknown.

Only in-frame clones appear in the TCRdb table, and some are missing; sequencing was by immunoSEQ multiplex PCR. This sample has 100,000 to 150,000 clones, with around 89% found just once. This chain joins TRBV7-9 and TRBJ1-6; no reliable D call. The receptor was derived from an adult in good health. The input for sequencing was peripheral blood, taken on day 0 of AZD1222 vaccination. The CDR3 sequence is CASSLDSPDNSPLHF. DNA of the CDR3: TGTGCCAGCAGCTTAGACAGCCCGGATAATTCACCCCTCCACTTT.